This TCR beta chain is from a study of cytomegalovirus exposure and HLA in healthy donors. The PCR was carried out with 60 Vbeta primers and 13 Jbeta primers. Sequenced by immunoSEQ multiplex PCR; TCRdb stores in-frame clones only, minus some. The sample comprises about 200,000 clones, approximately 80% of which are singletons, and 2.9% rests with the top ten. Findings and limits, study-wide: Most of the TCR beta V segments (in an earlier analysis) were productive either about 87% or about 30% of the time.

The V gene's germline CDR1 is SNHLY and CDR2 FYNNEI. J was trimmed by 3 bases and V by 7 bases; bases with no gene match: 16. The CDR3 has 17 amino acids. Concerning this clone: The antigen is unknown.

V usage is TRBV2 and J usage is TRBJ1-2; 8 bases map to TRBD1. The sample consisted of PBMCs. The sequence derives from a young man in good health and CMV-seronegative. CDR3 loop: CASIRTGNLRTDYGYTF. The DNA of the CDR3 is TGTGCCAGCATTCGGACAGGGAATTTAAGGACGGACTATGGCTACACCTTC.